The next 28 T cell receptor beta chains were all read from a single sample in a study of blood T cell repertoires in COVID-19. The table came from immunoSEQ multiplex PCR; TCRdb's copy has only in-frame clones and leaves some out. The sample lists hundreds of thousands of clones, around 87% occurring once. Source material: PBMCs or T cells enriched from blood (not recorded which). Receptor source: a man aged 25-45 years who had recovered from COVID-19.

The CDR3 DNA reads TGTGCCAGCAGATCCGCTAGCGGGAGTGGGTACGAGCAGTACTTC. This translates into CASRSASGSGYEQYF. V and J are TRBV6-5 and TRBJ2-7, with 10 bases identical to TRBD2. Per the germline V gene, CDR1 is MNHEY and CDR2 is SVGAGI. Trimming took 6 bases from V and 4 from J; bases not matched to a gene: 9. The CDR3 is 15 residues long.

The genes are TRBV12-5 and TRBJ2-2; 8 nucleotides agree with TRBD2. This CDR3 region has 16 residues. The V segment lost 7 bases and the J segment 0 bases; nucleotides outside the gene matches: 7. CDR1 is LGHNT, CDR2 FRNRAP, per germline. DNA of the CDR3: TGTGCTAGTGCCATCAGACTAGCGACGAACACCGGGGAGCTGTTTTTT. Its protein is CASAIRLATNTGELFF.

The rearrangement joins TRBV19 to TRBJ1-1; 7 nucleotides agree with TRBD1. The CDR3 contains 16 residues. Germline V lookup: CDR1 LNHDA, CDR2 SQIVND (reference sequence). J gave up 2 bases and V 7 bases, and 13 bases lay outside the gene matches. The CDR3 DNA follows: TGTGCCAGTATTCAGGGGACGGGACAGACTAACACTGAAGCTTTCTTT. Encoded protein: CASIQGTGQTNTEAFF.

A single count supports this clone. The chain uses TRBV12-3 or TRBV12-4 and TRBJ1-2; D may be TRBD1 (5 bases). The CDR3 has 11 amino acids. The germline V and J ends were trimmed by 5 bases and 8 bases, with 9 bases remaining between them. The CDR3 nucleotides read TGTGCCAGCAGTATGAGGACAGGCTACACCTTC. The encoded protein is CASSMRTGYTF.

This rearrangement joins TRBV18 to TRBJ1-3; no reliable D call. The CDR3 sequence is 15 residues long. Germline-derived CDR1 and CDR2 are KGHSH and LQKENI. V was shortened by 0 bases and J by 0 bases, with 6 bases between the two germline ends. The DNA of the CDR3 is TGTGCCAGCTCACCACCTACGGGCTCTGGAAACACCATATATTTT. Protein product: CASSPPTGSGNTIYF.

This sequence joins TRBV12-3 or TRBV12-4 and TRBJ1-1; D is undetermined. The CDR3 length is 13 residues. Between the trimmed V and J ends, which lost 5 bases and 0 bases, there was a span of 7 bases. The CDR3 nucleotides read TGTGCCAGCAGTACTCCTCTGAACACTGAAGCTTTCTTT. It encodes CASSTPLNTEAFF.

This clone was seen only once. The chain employs TRBV12-3 or TRBV12-4 and TRBJ1-1; D gene uncertain. V was clipped by 4 bases and J by 4 bases, with 7 bases between them. This CDR3 comprises 12 residues. Here the CDR3 reads CASSSRRTEAFF. DNA for the CDR3: TGTGCCAGCAGTTCGAGGCGCACTGAAGCTTTCTTT.

The chain's CDR3 is CASSLSPSGGYNEQFF. The CDR3 DNA reads TGCGCCAGCAGCTTGTCGCCTAGCGGGGGCTACAATGAGCAGTTCTTC. The V gene is TRBV5-1, the J gene TRBJ2-1, with 10 bases lining up with TRBD2. The ends lost 1 base at V and 3 bases at J; junction bases unmatched: 4. The length of the CDR3 is 16 residues. Germline CDR1 SGHRS, CDR2 YFSETQ. Complete variable domain (other parts from reference TRBV5-1 and TRBJ2-1): KAGVTQTPRYLIKTRGQQVTLSCSPISGHRSVSWYQQTPGQGLQFLFEYFSETQRNKGNFPGRFSGRQFSNSRSEMNVSTLELGDSALYLCASSLSPSGGYNEQFFGPGTRLTVL.

V is TRBV4-1 and J is TRBJ2-1; D ambiguous. This CDR3 comprises 16 residues. The V gene's germline CDR1 is MGHRA and CDR2 YSYEKL. V shed 0 bases and J shed 4 bases, with 13 bases lying between them. The CDR3 sequence: CASSQDRLGEYNEQFF. CDR3 coding DNA: TGCGCCAGCAGCCAAGATCGCTTAGGAGAGTACAATGAGCAGTTCTTC.

V gene TRBV3-1 (or the pseudogene TRBV3-2) combines with J gene TRBJ1-4; D is possibly TRBD1 (6 bases). The CDR3 has 14 residues. Germline V gene lookup returns CDR1 LGHDT and CDR2 YNNKEL (reference sequence). Trimming cost V 6 bases and J 8 bases, with 16 bases left between them. CDR3 sequence (DNA): TGTGCCAGCAGTCATAGGGGGACACGAGAAAAACTGTTTTTT. Protein product: CASSHRGTREKLFF.

This clone was seen a handful of times. The chain is built from TRBV15 and TRBJ2-7, with D maybe TRBD1 (7 bases). V was clipped by 0 bases and J by 7 bases, with 16 bases between them. CDR3 length: 15 amino acids. The germline V gene encodes CDR1 LNHNV and CDR2 YYDKDF (reference sequence). CDR3 in DNA: TGTGCCACCAGCAGAGATCGGGCAGGGGGGAATGAGCAGTACTTC. It specifies CATSRDRAGGNEQYF. The whole variable domain, filled in from reference TRBV15 and TRBJ2-7, reads DAMVIQNPRYQVTQFGKPVTLSCSQTLNHNVMYWYQQKSSQAPKLLFHYYDKDFNNEADTPDNFQSRRPNTSFCFLDIRSPGLGDTAMYLCATSRDRAGGNEQYFGPGTRLTVT.

The V call is TRBV28, the J call TRBJ2-7, with D possibly matching TRBD2 (5 bases). Deletions cut 5 bases from V and 7 bases from J, with 15 bases between. The CDR3 is 13 amino acids. Germline assignment: CDR1 MDHEN and CDR2 SYDVKM. The DNA of the CDR3 is TGTGCCAGCAGTCTCCGGGGAAGGTGGGAGCAGTACTTC. It translates to CASSLRGRWEQYF.

The chain carries TRBV7-6 and TRBJ1-3; D is possibly TRBD1 (5 bases). Germline V lookup: CDR1 SGHVS, CDR2 FNYEAQ. This CDR3 has 14 amino acids. Trimming cost V 5 bases and J 4 bases, with 12 bases left between them. The CDR3 reads CASSPGTVGNTIYF. Written as DNA, the CDR3 is TGTGCCAGCAGCCCTGGGACTGTAGGAAACACCATATATTTT.

V usage is TRBV5-1 and J usage is TRBJ2-1, with 9 bases matching TRBD2. V gave up 2 bases and J gave up 5 bases; unmatched junction bases: 8. Germline V gene sequence: CDR1 SGHRS, CDR2 YFSETQ. The CDR3 extends over 16 amino acids. The DNA for the CDR3 is TGCGCCAGCAGCTTCCGACTAGCGGAAGCCCACAATGAGCAGTTCTTC. It specifies CASSFRLAEAHNEQFF.

The V gene is TRBV7-6, the J gene TRBJ2-3; 11 nucleotides match TRBD2. This CDR3 spans 20 amino acids. The junction had 20 bases not matched to a gene; V was cut back by 4 bases and J by 5 bases. Germline assignment: CDR1 SGHVS and CDR2 FNYEAQ. The CDR3 loop is CASSSTLGLADFSVRDTQYF. In DNA, the CDR3 is TGTGCCAGCAGCTCGACCCTGGGACTAGCGGACTTCTCAGTTAGAGATACGCAGTATTTT.

Points on this clone: Additional DNA sequences in this sample encode the identical CDR3. The chain couples TRBV5-1 to TRBJ2-1; D is unresolved. This CDR3 region has 11 residues. Trimming took off 5 bases at V and 4 bases at J, with 4 bases between the two ends. The germline V gene encodes CDR1 SGHRS and CDR2 YFSETQ. The CDR3 region is CASSEYNEQFF. Written as DNA, the CDR3 is TGCGCCAGCAGTGAGTACAATGAGCAGTTCTTC.

V gene TRBV28 combines with J gene TRBJ2-2; D remains ambiguous. This CDR3 spans 14 amino acids. CDR1 is MDHEN, CDR2 SYDVKM, per germline. Trimming cost V 6 bases and J 2 bases, with 10 bases left between them. Here the CDR3 reads CASRRMRNTGELFF. In nucleotides, the CDR3 is TGTGCCAGCAGACGCATGAGAAACACCGGGGAGCTGTTTTTT.

The chain has TRBV2 and TRBJ2-3; D gene unclear. Germline CDR1 SNHLY, CDR2 FYNNEI. This CDR3 spans 12 amino acids. Trimming pared 1 base from V and 3 bases from J, leaving 2 bases between. For the CDR3, the DNA is TGTGCCAGCAGTGAAGTAACAGATACGCAGTATTTT. This encodes CASSEVTDTQYF.

V and J are TRBV5-5 and TRBJ1-2; D may be TRBD1 (5 bases). The CDR3 consists of 15 residues. Germline lookup yields CDR1 SGHKS and CDR2 YYEKEE (reference sequence). V was clipped by 4 bases and J by 6 bases, with 19 bases between them. The CDR3 protein is CASSTSWGRNDGYTF. The CDR3 coding sequence is TGTGCCAGCAGCACCAGTTGGGGGAGGAACGATGGCTACACCTTC.

The chain links TRBV6-5 to TRBJ2-5; unclear D gene. Germline CDR1 and CDR2: MNHEY and SVGAGI. The germline V and J ends were trimmed by 5 bases and 2 bases, with 12 bases remaining between them. This CDR3 is 14 amino acids long. As DNA, the CDR3 is TGTGCCAGCAGTAGAAGCTTCGGTCAAGAGACCCAGTACTTC. Residues: CASSRSFGQETQYF.

The gene calls are TRBV24-1 and TRBJ2-5; TRBD1 agrees at 8 bases. This CDR3 contains 16 residues. The germline CDR1 and CDR2 sequences are KGHDR and SFDVKD. Trimming at V came to 4 bases and at J to 0 bases, leaving 6 bases not matched to a gene. CDR3 protein: CATSETTGANQETQYF. In nucleotides, the CDR3 is TGTGCCACCAGTGAGACGACAGGGGCAAACCAAGAGACCCAGTACTTC.

The chain uses TRBV5-1 and TRBJ1-5; D is ambiguous. The CDR3 contains 15 residues. Germline V CDR1 and CDR2: SGHRS, YFSETQ. The V end lost 0 bases, the J end lost 2 bases, and 9 bases lay between the germline ends. In DNA, the CDR3 is TGCGCCAGCAGCTTGGCCGGCGGAGGCAATCAGCCCCAGCATTTT. Encoded protein: CASSLAGGGNQPQHF. Based on the CDR3 plus reference TRBV5-1 and TRBJ1-5, the full variable domain is KAGVTQTPRYLIKTRGQQVTLSCSPISGHRSVSWYQQTPGQGLQFLFEYFSETQRNKGNFPGRFSGRQFSNSRSEMNVSTLELGDSALYLCASSLAGGGNQPQHFGDGTRLSIL.

The chain employs TRBV30 and TRBJ1-2; D remains ambiguous. Germline loops: CDR1 GTSNPN, CDR2 SVGIG (reference sequence). Trimming took off 2 bases at V and 7 bases at J, with 17 bases between the two ends. The CDR3 extends over 14 amino acids. CDR3 in amino acids: CAWSFPGPTVGYTF. CDR3 DNA sequence: TGTGCCTGGAGTTTCCCGGGTCCAACCGTTGGCTACACCTTC.

The chain recombines TRBV3-1 (or the pseudogene TRBV3-2) with TRBJ2-5, with D hard to call. The CDR3 contains 14 residues. Trimming stripped 2 bases from V and 4 bases from J, with 11 bases between. From germline, CDR1 is LGHDT and CDR2 YNNKEL (reference sequence). The CDR3 DNA sequence: TGTGCCAGCAGCCAACTGGGTTCAGGAGAGACCCAGTACTTC. Amino acids: CASSQLGSGETQYF.

V gene TRBV7-9 combines with J gene TRBJ2-7, with D tentatively TRBD1 (5 bases). This CDR3 comprises 13 residues. V was clipped by 4 bases and J by 4 bases, with 11 bases between them. CDR1 SEHNR and CDR2 FQNEAQ come from the germline V gene (reference sequence). CDR3 protein: CASSSDSPYEQYF. In DNA form, the CDR3 reads TGTGCCAGCAGCTCCGACAGCCCATACGAGCAGTACTTC.

CDR3 sequence reads: CATSDLRQSTGELFF. The CDR3 region has the DNA TGTGCCACCAGTGACCTTAGACAGTCCACCGGGGAGCTGTTTTTT. The chain uses TRBV24-1 and TRBJ2-2, with D perhaps TRBD1 (5 bases). Trimming took 4 bases from V and 4 from J, leaving 12 bases between them. The CDR3 has 15 residues. Germline CDR1 is KGHDR and CDR2 is SFDVKD.

The CDR3 nucleotides read TGTGCCAGCAGCAAAAGGGGGAATGAGCAGTTCTTC. Residues: CASSKRGNEQFF. The chain uses TRBV6-2 or TRBV6-3 and TRBJ2-1; D possibly corresponds to TRBD1 (6 bases). CDR3 length: 12 amino acids. V was shortened by 6 bases and J by 7 bases, with 10 bases between the two germline ends. In germline, CDR1 is MNHEY, CDR2 SVGEGT.

V usage is TRBV12-3 or TRBV12-4 and J usage is TRBJ1-5, with a tentative D call TRBD1 (5 bases). V lost 8 bases and J lost 4, with 9 bases in between. This CDR3 contains 12 residues. Here the CDR3 reads CASRQLNQPQHF. The CDR3 DNA reads TGTGCCAGCCGACAGCTGAATCAGCCCCAGCATTTT.